These 9 T cell receptor beta chains came from one sample sequenced in a study of regulatory T cells in long-lasting Graves disease. According to the study, TCR beta libraries were built with iRepertoire HTBI primers and CDR3-region Arm-PCR. TCRdb re-derived calls from the multiplex PCR reads in MiXCR, one entry per CDR3 protein. This sample has 240,000 or so distinct CDR3 sequences, with 20% found just once. Sample time point: newly diagnosed GD, antithyroid drugs for less than 3 months. PBMC-extracted RNA yielded the TCR library. The sample consisted of peripheral blood mononuclear cells (PBMCs), taken at new diagnosis, from a patient treated with antithyroid drugs. Receptors originate from a female donor with Graves disease.

With respect to this clonotype: Possible read error: a much larger clone is one base away. The chain couples TRBV24-1 to TRBJ2-2, with D uncertain. Germline CDR1 reads KGHDR; CDR2 reads SFDVKD. The CDR3 extends over 13 amino acids. The CDR3 is CGTSHMKGGELFF. CDR3 bases: TGTGGCACCAGCCACATGAAGGGCGGGGAGCTGTTTTTT.

This clonotype has more than one count but fewer than ten. The rearrangement uses TRBV5-4 and TRBJ2-3, with TRBD2 matching over 13 bases. From germline, CDR1 is SGHNT and CDR2 YYREEE (reference sequence). The CDR3 length is 16 residues. Trimming took 4 bases from V and 3 from J; bases not matched to a gene: 5. The CDR3 is CASSNPGLAGTDTQYF. The DNA for the CDR3 is TGTGCCAGCAGCAATCCGGGACTAGCGGGAACAGATACGCAGTATTTT.

This clonotype was found many times. CDR3 nucleotides: TGCGCCAGCAGCCAGAGGACAGGGGGCGGTGGAGAAAAACTGTTTTTT. Amino acids: CASSQRTGGGGEKLFF. The rearrangement uses TRBV4-3 and TRBJ1-4; the match to TRBD1 covers 11 bases. With V trimmed by 3 bases and J by 8 bases, 8 bases remained unmatched. Germline V gene sequence: CDR1 LGHNA, CDR2 YSLEER. The CDR3 has 16 amino acids.

This clonotype was observed at least ten times. The chain links TRBV28 to TRBJ1-2; D not resolved. Germline V gives CDR1 MDHEN, CDR2 SYDVKM. CDR3 length: 14 residues. Trimming took off 4 bases at V and 4 bases at J, with 13 bases between the two ends. The CDR3, as DNA: TGTGCCAGCAGTTCCCCGGGCAAAAGCTATGGCTACACCTTC. Its protein product is CASSSPGKSYGYTF.

The V gene is TRBV5-6, the J gene TRBJ2-1; D ambiguous. V shed 4 bases and J shed 2 bases, with 7 bases lying between them. The CDR3 contains 13 residues. The germline CDR1 and CDR2 sequences are SGHDT and YYEEEE. CDR3 in DNA: TGTGCCAGCAGCAGTATCGCCTACAATGAGCAGTTCTTC. It translates to CASSSIAYNEQFF.

This clonotype was counted many times. The rearrangement links TRBV29-1 to TRBJ2-7, with 12 bases aligning to TRBD1. This CDR3 is 14 amino acids long. CDR1 is SQVTM, CDR2 ANQGSEA, per germline. The junction had 10 bases not matched to a gene; V was cut back by 6 bases and J by 7 bases. CDR3 residues: CSVLKGQGASEQYF. The CDR3 bases are TGCAGCGTCTTGAAGGGACAGGGGGCGAGTGAGCAGTACTTC.

This clonotype showed up many times. The rearrangement joins TRBV11-2 to TRBJ2-1; D is perhaps TRBD1 or TRBD2 (5 bases each). Deletions cut 4 bases from V and 3 bases from J, with 19 bases between. This CDR3 comprises 17 residues. The germline V gene encodes CDR1 SGHAT and CDR2 FQNNGV. In nucleotides, the CDR3 is TGTGCCAGCAGCTCCCCCTGGGGACGAGTCCTCTACAATGAGCAGTTCTTC. Protein product: CASSSPWGRVLYNEQFF. Full variable domain (outside the CDR3, taken from reference TRBV11-2 and TRBJ2-1): EAGVAQSPRYKIIEKRQSVAFWCNPISGHATLYWYQQILGQGPKLLIQFQNNGVVDDSQLPKDRFSAERLKGVDSTLKIQPAKLEDSAVYLCASSSPWGRVLYNEQFFGPGTRLTVL.

In its sample, this clonotype was seen many times. The V call is TRBV11-2, the J call TRBJ2-2; D unresolved. The V end lost 3 bases, the J end lost 5 bases, and 7 bases lay between the germline ends. The V gene's germline CDR1 is SGHAT and CDR2 FQNNGV. This CDR3 has 13 amino acids. CDR3: CASSFKLTGELFF. CDR3 bases: TGTGCCAGCAGCTTTAAGTTGACCGGGGAGCTGTTTTTT.

The V gene is TRBV12-3 or TRBV12-4, the J gene TRBJ2-7, with 9 positions matching TRBD1. The ends lost 3 bases at V and 4 bases at J; junction bases unmatched: 10. The CDR3 has 16 residues. The CDR3 spells CASSFFSGTGMYEQYF. CDR3 DNA sequence: TGTGCCAGCAGTTTTTTTTCGGGGACAGGGATGTACGAGCAGTACTTC.